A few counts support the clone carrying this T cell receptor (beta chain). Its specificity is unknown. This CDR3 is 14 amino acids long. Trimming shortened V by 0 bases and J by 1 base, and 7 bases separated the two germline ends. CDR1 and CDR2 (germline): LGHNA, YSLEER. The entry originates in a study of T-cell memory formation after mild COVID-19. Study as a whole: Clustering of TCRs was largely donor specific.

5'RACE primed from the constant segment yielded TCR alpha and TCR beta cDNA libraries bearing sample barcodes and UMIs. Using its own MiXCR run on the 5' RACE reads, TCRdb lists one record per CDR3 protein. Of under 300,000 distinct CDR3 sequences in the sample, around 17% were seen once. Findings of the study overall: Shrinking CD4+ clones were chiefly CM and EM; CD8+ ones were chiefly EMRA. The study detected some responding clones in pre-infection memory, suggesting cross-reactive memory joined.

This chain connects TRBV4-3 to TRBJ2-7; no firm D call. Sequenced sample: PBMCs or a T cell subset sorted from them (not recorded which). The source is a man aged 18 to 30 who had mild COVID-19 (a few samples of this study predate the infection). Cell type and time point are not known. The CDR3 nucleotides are TGCGCCAGCAGCCAAGACGGCGCGTCCTACGAGCAGTACGTC. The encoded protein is CASSQDGASYEQYV.